Following are 6 T cell receptor beta chains from one sample sequenced in a study of cytomegalovirus exposure and HLA in healthy donors. It was with 60 Vbeta and 13 Jbeta primers that the PCR ran. TCRdb's copy holds only in-frame clones and misses some; the assay was immunoSEQ multiplex PCR. This sample has about 180,000 clones; 80% occur once, and the top ten carry 1.1% to 1.5%. Material: PBMCs. These receptors came from a girl aged 5-17 years in good health and CMV-seropositive.

The chain uses TRBV29-1 and TRBJ2-1; the D is unclear. This CDR3 has 13 residues. Per the germline V gene, CDR1 is SQVTM and CDR2 is ANQGSEA. With 2 bases removed from V and 2 bases from J, the gap between germline ends came to 7 bases. CDR3 protein: CSVELVPYNEQFF. The CDR3 DNA reads as TGCAGCGTTGAACTAGTTCCCTACAATGAGCAGTTCTTC.

CDR3 coding DNA: TGTGCCAGCAGCGTGACTAGCGGGAGAACAGCTGGGGCCAACGTCCTGACTTTC. Translation: CASSVTSGRTAGANVLTF. The rearrangement uses TRBV2 and TRBJ2-6, with 12 bases lining up with TRBD2. This CDR3 is built from 18 residues. CDR1 is SNHLY and CDR2 is FYNNEI in the germline V gene. The ends lost 6 bases at V and 2 bases at J; junction bases unmatched: 8.

The V gene is TRBV5-4, the J gene TRBJ1-2, with TRBD1 matching 7 bases. Trimming removed 4 bases from V and 4 bases from J; junction bases left unmatched: 16. Germline CDR1 and CDR2: SGHNT and YYREEE (reference sequence). CDR3 length: 17 residues. The CDR3 spells CASSRRGQPRVFYGYTF. The CDR3 DNA is TGTGCCAGCAGCCGGCGGGGACAGCCCAGAGTTTTCTATGGCTACACCTTC.

This clone appeared a few times. The chain uses TRBV27 and TRBJ1-3; possible D gene TRBD1, 6 bases. The CDR3 consists of 13 residues. In germline, CDR1 is MNHEY, CDR2 SMNVEV (reference sequence). The V and J ends lost 7 bases and 1 base respectively, with 8 bases between them. In nucleotides, the CDR3 is TGTGCCAGCAAGGACAGTTCTGGAAACACCATATATTTT. Its protein is CASKDSSGNTIYF.

This chain links TRBV9 with TRBJ2-7, with 8 bases fitting TRBD2. This CDR3 has 16 amino acids. The germline CDR1 and CDR2 sequences are SGDLS and YYNGEE. The V and J ends lost 3 bases and 0 bases, in that order; junction bases with no gene match: 8. CDR3 protein: CASSASPGGGSYEQYF. The CDR3 nucleotides read TGTGCCAGCAGCGCCTCGCCGGGGGGGGGCTCCTACGAGCAGTACTTC.

In this sample, this clone turned up once. This rearrangement joins TRBV6-5 to TRBJ1-1, with D perhaps TRBD1 (5 bases). CDR1 is MNHEY and CDR2 is SVGAGI in the germline V gene. Trimming took off 3 bases at V and 5 bases at J, with 13 bases between the two ends. CDR3 length: 14 amino acids. The CDR3 nucleotides are TGTGCCAGCAGTTATTTTGGGGGGGGGACTGAAGCTTTCTTT. It codes for CASSYFGGGTEAFF.